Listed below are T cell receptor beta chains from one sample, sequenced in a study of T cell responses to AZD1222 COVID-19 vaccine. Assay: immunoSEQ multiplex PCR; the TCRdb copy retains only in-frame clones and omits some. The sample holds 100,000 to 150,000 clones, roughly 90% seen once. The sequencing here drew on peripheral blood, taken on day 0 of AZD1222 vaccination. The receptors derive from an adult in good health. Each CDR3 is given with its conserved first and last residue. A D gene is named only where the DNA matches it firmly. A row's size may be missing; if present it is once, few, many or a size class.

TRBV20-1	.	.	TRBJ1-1	TGCAGTGCTAGTGAGGGCAGCACTGAAGCTTTCTTT	CSASEGSTEAFF
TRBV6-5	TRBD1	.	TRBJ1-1	TGTGCCAGCAGTTCCTTGGACAGGCTGAACACTGAAGCTTTCTTT	CASSSLDRLNTEAFF
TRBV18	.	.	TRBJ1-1	TGTGCCAGCTCACTTCAGCGGGTTGGGAACACTGAAGCTTTCTTT	CASSLQRVGNTEAFF
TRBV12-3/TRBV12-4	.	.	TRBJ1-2	TGTGCCAGCAGTTTCGACAGGAGGGGTGGCTACACCTTC	CASSFDRRGGYTF
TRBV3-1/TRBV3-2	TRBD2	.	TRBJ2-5	TGTGCCAGCAGCCAACGGGGGGGGATCCAAGAGACCCAGTACTTC	CASSQRGGIQETQYF
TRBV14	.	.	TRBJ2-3	TGTGCCAGCAGCCTTTCCTGGTCGGGGGATACGCAGTATTTT	CASSLSWSGDTQYF
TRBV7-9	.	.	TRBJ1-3	TGTGCCAGCAGCTTAGGGGGCAGAGGAAACACCATATATTTT	CASSLGGRGNTIYF
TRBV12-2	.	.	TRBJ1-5	TGTGCAAGTCGCTTAGCAAAAGGTAGAAAGGGGGGATGTCAGCCCCAGCATTTT	CASRLAKGRKGGCQPQHF
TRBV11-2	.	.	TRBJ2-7	TGTGCCAGCAGTCCGGGGTACGAGCAGTACTTC	CASSPGYEQYF
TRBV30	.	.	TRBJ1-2	TGTGCCTGGAGTGCTGGGGAGAATGGCTACACCTTC	CAWSAGENGYTF
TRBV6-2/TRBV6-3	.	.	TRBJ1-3	TGTGCCAGCAGTGACAGTGGAAACACCATATATTTT	CASSDSGNTIYF
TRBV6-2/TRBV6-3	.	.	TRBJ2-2	TGTGCCAGCAGTCGCTTCGCCCGGGTTGGCACCGGGGAGCTGTTTTTT	CASSRFARVGTGELFF
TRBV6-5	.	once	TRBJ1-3	TGTGCCAGCAGTCCCGGGCCGACCTCTGGAAACACCATATATTTT	CASSPGPTSGNTIYF
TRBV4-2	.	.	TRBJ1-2	TGTGCCAGCAGCCAAAGCCCAGCCGGGACAATGGACTATGGCTACACCTTC	CASSQSPAGTMDYGYTF
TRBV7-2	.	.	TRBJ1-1	TGTGCCAGCAGCACACAGTTTGGGGACACTGAAGCTTTCTTT	CASSTQFGDTEAFF
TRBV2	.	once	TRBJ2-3	TGTGCCAGGGCCGGGGACGGAAGCACAGATACGCAGTATTTT	CARAGDGSTDTQYF
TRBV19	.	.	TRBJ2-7	TGTGCCACGTCCATGGGGTCCTACGAGCAGTACTTC	CATSMGSYEQYF
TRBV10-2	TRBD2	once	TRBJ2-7	TGCGCCAGTTCGGGGGGGAGCTACGAGCAGTACTTC	CASSGGSYEQYF
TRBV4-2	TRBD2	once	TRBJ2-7	TGTGCCAGCAGCCCCGCCGTCCTAGCGGGAAACGCGTACGAGCAGTACTTC	CASSPAVLAGNAYEQYF
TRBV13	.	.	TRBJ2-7	TGTGCCAGCAGCTTAGGAGCACAGGGGCGGGACGACGAGCAGTACTTC	CASSLGAQGRDDEQYF
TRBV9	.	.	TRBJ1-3	TGTGCCAGCAGCGTACAGGGGTACGGAAACACCATATATTTT	CASSVQGYGNTIYF
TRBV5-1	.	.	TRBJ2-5	TGCGCCAGCAGCTCAGGGTCAGAGACCCAGTACTTC	CASSSGSETQYF
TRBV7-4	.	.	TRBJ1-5	TGTGCCAGCAGCCCCAGACAGGCGCCTCGACCCCAGCATTTT	CASSPRQAPRPQHF
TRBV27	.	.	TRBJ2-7	TGTGCCAGCAGTACTGCCGGGGACGAGCAGTACTTC	CASSTAGDEQYF
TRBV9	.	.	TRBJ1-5	TGTGCCAGCAGCGCGGGACTAGATGGTCAGCCCCAGCATTTT	CASSAGLDGQPQHF
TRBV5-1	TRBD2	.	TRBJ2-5	TGCGCCAGCAGCTCCGGACTAGCGGGAGGGCCATTCCAAGAGACCCAGTACTTC	CASSSGLAGGPFQETQYF
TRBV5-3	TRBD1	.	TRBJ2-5	TGTGCCAGAAGCCCCCTAGGGGGCCGGGAGACCCAGTACTTC	CARSPLGGRETQYF
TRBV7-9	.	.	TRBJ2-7	TGTGCCAGCAGCAAGACAGGGCTGGCGGGAAGGGAGCAGTACTTC	CASSKTGLAGREQYF
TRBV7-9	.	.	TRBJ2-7	TGTGCCAGCAGCTTAGACCTGGTAGTGCAGTACTTC	CASSLDLVVQYF
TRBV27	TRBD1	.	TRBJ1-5	TGTGCCAGCAGCCTAACGCCCGGGACAGGGAGCAATCAGCCCCAGCATTTT	CASSLTPGTGSNQPQHF
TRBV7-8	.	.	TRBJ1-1	TGTGCCAGCAAGCTTGGGGGGTTGGGCACTGAAGCTTTCTTT	CASKLGGLGTEAFF
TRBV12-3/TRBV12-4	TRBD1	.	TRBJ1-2	TGTGCCAGCACCTTCGACAGGGCGGATGGCTACACCTTC	CASTFDRADGYTF
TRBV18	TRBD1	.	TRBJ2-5	TGTGCCAGCTCACCACCCGGGACAGGGGGCCGGGGGCAAGAGACCCAGTACTTC	CASSPPGTGGRGQETQYF
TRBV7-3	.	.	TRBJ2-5	TGTGCCAGCAGCTTTGGGGGACAAGAGACCCAGTACTTC	CASSFGGQETQYF
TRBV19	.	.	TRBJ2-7	TGTGCCAGTAGCCGCATGGGCGAGCAGTACTTC	CASSRMGEQYF
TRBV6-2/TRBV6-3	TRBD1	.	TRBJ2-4	TGTGCCAGCAGTCGAACGACAGGGGGCTTTCAGTACTTC	CASSRTTGGFQYF
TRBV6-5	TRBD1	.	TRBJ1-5	TGTGCCAGCAGGATGGACAGGGAAGGACCCCAGCATTTT	CASRMDREGPQHF
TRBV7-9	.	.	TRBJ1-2	TGTGCCAGCAGCTTAGAGTACGGCCCCCGGGCGGGGGGCTACACCTTC	CASSLEYGPRAGGYTF
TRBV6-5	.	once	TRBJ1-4	TGTGCCAGCAGTACCCACAGGGTTGCTAATGAAAAACTGTTTTTT	CASSTHRVANEKLFF
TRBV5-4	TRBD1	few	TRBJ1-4	TGTGCCAGCAGCTTGCAGGGGGCGAATGAAAAACTGTTTTTT	CASSLQGANEKLFF
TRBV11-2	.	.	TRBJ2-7	TGTGCCAGCAGCTTAGAAGGGGCCGGCCCCTACGAGCAGTACTTC	CASSLEGAGPYEQYF
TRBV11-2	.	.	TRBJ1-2	TGTGCCAGCAGCTTAGTGGACACCGTTGATTATGGCTACACCTTC	CASSLVDTVDYGYTF
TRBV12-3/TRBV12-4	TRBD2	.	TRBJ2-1	TGTGCCAGCAGCCTACTGACTAGCGGGCAGTTCTTC	CASSLLTSGQFF
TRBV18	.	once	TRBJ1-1	TGTGCCAGCTCACCTTCTAGTGTGCCTGAAGCTTTCTTT	CASSPSSVPEAFF
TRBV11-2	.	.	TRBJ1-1	TGTGCCAGCAGCTTTTGGGCTGAAGCTTTCTTT	CASSFWAEAFF
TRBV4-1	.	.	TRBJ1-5	TGCGCCAGCAGCCAAGAAGCGGCTATGCGCAATCAGCCCCAGCATTTT	CASSQEAAMRNQPQHF
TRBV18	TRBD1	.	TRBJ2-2	TGTGCCAGCTCACCCGGACAGGGGGGAGACACCGGGGAGCTGTTTTTT	CASSPGQGGDTGELFF
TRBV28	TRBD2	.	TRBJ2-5	TGTGCCAGCAGTGAGGGAACGGGAGGAGGAGAGACCCAGTACTTC	CASSEGTGGGETQYF
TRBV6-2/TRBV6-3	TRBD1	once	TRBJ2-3	TGTGCCAGCAGTTCTCAGTCCGACAGGGGGGGGTTGGGTACGCAGTATTTT	CASSSQSDRGGLGTQYF
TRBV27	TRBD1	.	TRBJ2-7	TGTGCCAGCAGACGGGACAGGGCCCTCTCCTACGAGCAGTACTTC	CASRRDRALSYEQYF
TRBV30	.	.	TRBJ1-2	TGTGCCTGGAGTGGGACAAACTATGGCTACACCTTC	CAWSGTNYGYTF
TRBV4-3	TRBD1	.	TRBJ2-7	TGCGCCAGCAGCCAAGATCGAGGGGGCGCCTCCTACGAGCAGTACTTC	CASSQDRGGASYEQYF
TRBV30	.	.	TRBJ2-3	TGTGCCGTGGGTCCCCGACAAGTCCATACGCAGTATTTT	CAVGPRQVHTQYF
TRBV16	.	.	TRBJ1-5	TGTGCCAGCAGCCAATTAACGGATAATCAGCCCCAGCATTTT	CASSQLTDNQPQHF
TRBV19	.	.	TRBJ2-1	TGTGCCAGTAGTGGGGGGAGCTCCTACAATGAGCAGTTCTTC	CASSGGSSYNEQFF